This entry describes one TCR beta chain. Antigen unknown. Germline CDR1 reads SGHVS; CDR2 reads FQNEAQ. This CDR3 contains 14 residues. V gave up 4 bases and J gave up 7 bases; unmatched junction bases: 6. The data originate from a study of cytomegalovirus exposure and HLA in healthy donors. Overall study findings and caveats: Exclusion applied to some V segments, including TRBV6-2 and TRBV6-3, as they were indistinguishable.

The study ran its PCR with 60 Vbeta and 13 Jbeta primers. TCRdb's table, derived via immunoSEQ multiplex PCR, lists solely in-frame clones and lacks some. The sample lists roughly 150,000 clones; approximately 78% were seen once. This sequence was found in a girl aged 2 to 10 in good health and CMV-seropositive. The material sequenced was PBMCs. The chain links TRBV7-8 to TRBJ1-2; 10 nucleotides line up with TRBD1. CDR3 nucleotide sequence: TGTGCCAGCAGCTCCCGGGACAGGGGAGGTGGCTACACCTTC. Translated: CASSSRDRGGGYTF.